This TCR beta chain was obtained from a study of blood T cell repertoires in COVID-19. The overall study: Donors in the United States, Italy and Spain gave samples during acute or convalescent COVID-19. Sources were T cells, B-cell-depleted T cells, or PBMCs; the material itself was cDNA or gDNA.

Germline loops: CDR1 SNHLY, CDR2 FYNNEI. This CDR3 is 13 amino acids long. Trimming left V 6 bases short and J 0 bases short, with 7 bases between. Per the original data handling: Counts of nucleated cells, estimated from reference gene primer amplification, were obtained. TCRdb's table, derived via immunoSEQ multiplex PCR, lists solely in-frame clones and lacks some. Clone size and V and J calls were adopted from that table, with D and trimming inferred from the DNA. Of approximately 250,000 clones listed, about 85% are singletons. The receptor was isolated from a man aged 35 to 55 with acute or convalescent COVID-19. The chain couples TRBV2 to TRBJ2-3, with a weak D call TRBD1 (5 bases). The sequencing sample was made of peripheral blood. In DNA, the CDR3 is TGTGCCAGCAGGGGGCTCAGCACAGATACGCAGTATTTT. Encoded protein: CASRGLSTDTQYF.